Here is one TCR beta chain with its context. The sample belongs to a study of control samples from healthy donors and cancer patients. Sequencing used immunoSEQ multiplex PCR; TCRdb keeps in-frame clones, though not all of them. The sample lists roughly 150,000 clones, just over 85% occurring once. The TCR originated in a man between 18 and 35 years old in good health. The sample comprised blood.

CDR3 nucleotides: TGTGCCAGCAGCTCGAAGACAGGCGGGGAGCTGTTTTTT. This encodes CASSSKTGGELFF. The chain uses TRBV7-2 and TRBJ2-2; D is perhaps TRBD1 (6 bases). CDR3 length equals 13 residues. Per germline, CDR1 SGHTA and CDR2 FQGNSA. V lost 4 bases, J lost 7 bases, and 10 bases lay in between.